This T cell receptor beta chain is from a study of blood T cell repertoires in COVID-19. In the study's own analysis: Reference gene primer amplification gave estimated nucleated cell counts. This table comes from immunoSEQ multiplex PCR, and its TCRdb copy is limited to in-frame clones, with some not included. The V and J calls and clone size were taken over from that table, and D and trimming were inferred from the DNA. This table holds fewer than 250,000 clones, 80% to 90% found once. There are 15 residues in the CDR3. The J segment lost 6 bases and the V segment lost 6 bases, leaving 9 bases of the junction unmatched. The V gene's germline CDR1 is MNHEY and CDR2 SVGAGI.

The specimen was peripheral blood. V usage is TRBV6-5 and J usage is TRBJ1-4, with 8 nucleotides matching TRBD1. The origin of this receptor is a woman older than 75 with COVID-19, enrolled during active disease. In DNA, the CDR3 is TGTGCCAGCAGACAGACAGGGGCGTATGATGAAAAACTGTTTTTT. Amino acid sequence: CASRQTGAYDEKLFF.